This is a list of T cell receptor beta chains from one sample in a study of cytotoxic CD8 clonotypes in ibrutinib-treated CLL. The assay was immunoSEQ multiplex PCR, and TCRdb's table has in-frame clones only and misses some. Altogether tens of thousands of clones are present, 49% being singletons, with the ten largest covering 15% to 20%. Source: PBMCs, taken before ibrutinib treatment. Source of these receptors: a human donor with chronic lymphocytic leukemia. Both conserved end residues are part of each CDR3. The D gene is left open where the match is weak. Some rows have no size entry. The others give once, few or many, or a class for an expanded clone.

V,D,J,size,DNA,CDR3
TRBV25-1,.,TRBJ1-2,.,TGTGCCAGCAGTGAACCCCTTCTACAGGGTGCGGAGGGCTACACCTTC,CASSEPLLQGAEGYTF
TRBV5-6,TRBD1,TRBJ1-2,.,TGTGCCAGCAGCTGGGGGGAGACAGGGATCGGCTACACCTTC,CASSWGETGIGYTF
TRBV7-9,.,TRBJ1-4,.,TGTGCCAGCAACCCAGGTCGGGTTCTGATTGGGGAAAAACTGTTTTTT,CASNPGRVLIGEKLFF
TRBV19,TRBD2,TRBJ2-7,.,TGTGCCAGTAGTATTGTCGGGGGGTCCTACGAGCAGTACTTC,CASSIVGGSYEQYF
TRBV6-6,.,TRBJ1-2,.,TGTGCCAGCAGCTATCTAGGTTCGGATGGCTACACCTTC,CASSYLGSDGYTF
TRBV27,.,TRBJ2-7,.,TGTGCCAGCAGTTTAAGGGGACACCTTTACGAGCAGTACTTC,CASSLRGHLYEQYF
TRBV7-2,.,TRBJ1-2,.,TGTGCCAGCAGCTTAGCAGGAGGCACCACTTATGGCTACACCTTC,CASSLAGGTTYGYTF
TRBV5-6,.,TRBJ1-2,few,TGTGCCAGCAGCTGGTCTACGGCTGGCTACACCTTC,CASSWSTAGYTF
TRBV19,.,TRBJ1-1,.,TGTGCCAGTAGTCAAGGGGAGTGGAACACTGAAGCTTTCTTT,CASSQGEWNTEAFF
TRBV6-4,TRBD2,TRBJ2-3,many,TGTGCCAGCAGTGAAGAGACTAGCGGGGGTACAGATACGCAGTATTTT,CASSEETSGGTDTQYF
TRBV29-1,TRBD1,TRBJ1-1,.,TGCAGCGGACAGGGCTGGAACACTGAAGCTTTCTTT,CSGQGWNTEAFF
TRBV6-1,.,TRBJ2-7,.,TGTGCCAGCAGTGATAGGTTTTGGGGCTCCTACGAGCAGTACTTC,CASSDRFWGSYEQYF
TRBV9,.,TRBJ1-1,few,TGTGCCAGCAGCGTAAGAGGGGCGGACACTGAAGCTTTCTTT,CASSVRGADTEAFF
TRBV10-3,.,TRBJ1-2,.,TGTGCCACCACGCGGGAGGGGGGACAATATGGCTACACCTTC,CATTREGGQYGYTF
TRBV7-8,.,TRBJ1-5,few,TGTGCCAGCAGCTTACGAGGGGGCAATCAGCCCCAGCATTTT,CASSLRGGNQPQHF
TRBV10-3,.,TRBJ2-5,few,TGTGCCATCAGTGAGTCCCCCTGGGGCAGGAACCAAGAGTCCCAGTACTTC,CAISESPWGRNQESQYF
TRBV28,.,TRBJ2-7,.,TGTGCCAGCAGTTGGTATAGATACGAGCAGTACTTC,CASSWYRYEQYF
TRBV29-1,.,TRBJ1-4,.,TGCAGCGTTGATCATGGGGGGACGAATGAAAAACTGTTTTTT,CSVDHGGTNEKLFF
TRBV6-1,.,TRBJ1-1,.,TGTGCCAGCAGTCAGGCCCTCGTCAAGGTCTTCTTT,CASSQALVKVFF
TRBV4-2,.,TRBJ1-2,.,TGTGCCAGCAGCCAAGATAGTTCCCCCGACAGTTATGGCTACACCTTC,CASSQDSSPDSYGYTF
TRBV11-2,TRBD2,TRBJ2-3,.,TGTGCCAGCAGCTTAGTGGGAGGGCAGTTCGCTGGTACGCAGTATTTT,CASSLVGGQFAGTQYF
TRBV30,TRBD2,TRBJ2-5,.,TGTGCCTGGAGAAAGACTAGCGGGGTAGAGACCCAGTACTTC,CAWRKTSGVETQYF
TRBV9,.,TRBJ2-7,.,TGTGCCAGCAGCCATACCTCCACCCCCACACTAGCAGAATACGAGCAGTACTTC,CASSHTSTPTLAEYEQYF
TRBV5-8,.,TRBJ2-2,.,TGTGCCAGCAGCTTGGCAGTTTACACCGGGGAGCTGTTTTTT,CASSLAVYTGELFF
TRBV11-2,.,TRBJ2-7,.,TGTGCCAGCAGCCAATCAACGGTGAACGAGCAGTACTTC,CASSQSTVNEQYF
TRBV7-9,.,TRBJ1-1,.,TGTGCCAGCAGCTTCATGGGCACTGAAGCTTTCTTT,CASSFMGTEAFF
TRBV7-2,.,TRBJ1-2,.,TGTGCCAGCAGCTTAGTGGGACGGTCTAACTATGGCTACACCTTC,CASSLVGRSNYGYTF
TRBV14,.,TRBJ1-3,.,TGTGCCAGCAGCCCCCGGGCAGGGAGCGGAAACACCATATATTTT,CASSPRAGSGNTIYF
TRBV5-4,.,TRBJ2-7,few,TGTGCCAGCAGCTTGGCGGGGAACCCTTACGAGCAGTACTTC,CASSLAGNPYEQYF